This TCR beta chain was identified in a study of shared clonotypes between healthy human individuals. The overall study: Every donor yielded three CD4 naive, three CD4 memory, two CD8 naive and one CD8 memory plate.

The table came from immunoSEQ multiplex PCR; TCRdb's copy has only in-frame clones and leaves some out. The sample includes 1.5 million to 2.5 million clones, approximately 94% of them seen just once. This CDR3 is 16 amino acids long. Per germline, CDR1 MGHRA and CDR2 YSYEKL. Trimming removed 3 bases from V and 7 bases from J; junction bases left unmatched: 11. Naive CD8 cells lacked CD45RO, underwent positive selection for CCR7 and left out terminally differentiated effector memory CD45RA+ cells. This clonotype was sampled from a young man in good health. The rearrangement links TRBV4-1 to TRBJ2-7, with 11 bases that match TRBD2. The sequenced sample was naive CD8+ T cells sorted from blood. CDR3 bases: TGCGCCAGCAGCCAGGATGATAGCGGGAGGGCGCAAGAGCAGTACTTC. Its protein product is CASSQDDSGRAQEQYF.